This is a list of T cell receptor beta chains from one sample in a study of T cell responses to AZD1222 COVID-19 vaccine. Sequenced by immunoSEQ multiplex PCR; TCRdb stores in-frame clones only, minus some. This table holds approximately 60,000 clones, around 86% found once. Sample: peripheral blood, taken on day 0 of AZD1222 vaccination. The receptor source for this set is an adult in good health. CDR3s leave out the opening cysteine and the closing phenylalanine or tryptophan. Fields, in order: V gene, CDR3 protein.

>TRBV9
ASSTQPEPRTGELF
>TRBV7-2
ASSFPPQETQY
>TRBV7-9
ASSGTGGSGANVLT
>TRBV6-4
ASSEDRTGANVLT
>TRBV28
ASSDQTGKHYGYT
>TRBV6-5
ASTPPGQGAEAF
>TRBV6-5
ASSPQTSGSRF
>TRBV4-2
ASSREGGGYGYT
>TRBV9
ASRPGTGGGTEAF
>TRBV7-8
ASSSLPGAPGGAGNTIY
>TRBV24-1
ATSDLTPGGYYGYT
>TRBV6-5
ASSYSEGQPYGYT
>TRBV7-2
ASSLAPGQGAYEQY
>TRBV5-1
ASSLEGGTGIAF
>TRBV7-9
ASSLAGREADTQY
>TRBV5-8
ASSLVQGRETQY